Each of the 21 T cell receptor beta chains below was sequenced from the same sample in a study of Ad26.COV2.S vaccination and SARS-CoV-2 variants. TCRdb keeps only in-frame clones here, not all; method: immunoSEQ multiplex PCR. The sample consists of around 300,000 clones, about nine tenths of them appearing once. Treatment reported: 19 received Ad26.COV2.S at low or high dose, single or two shots; 5 received placebo; per-sample allocation not given. The samples date from day 63 after the first vaccine or placebo injection. The sample was peripheral blood, taken in a trial of Ad26.COV2.S vaccine versus placebo. The source is a person between 18 and 65 years old who received the Ad26.COV2.S COVID-19 vaccine or a placebo.

V and J are TRBV19 and TRBJ1-4; TRBD1 might be the D (6 bases). Trimming left V 2 bases short and J 0 bases short, with 10 bases between. The CDR3 runs 16 residues. Germline lookup yields CDR1 LNHDA and CDR2 SQIVND (reference sequence). The CDR3 DNA sequence: TGTGCCAGTAGTATATTCTGGGGGCCAACTAATGAAAAACTGTTTTTT. It codes for CASSIFWGPTNEKLFF.

The rearrangement joins TRBV9 to TRBJ2-2; no clear D. Germline CDR1 and CDR2: SGDLS and YYNGEE. CDR3 size: 13 residues. V was trimmed by 4 bases and J by 0 bases, leaving 4 bases between them. Written as DNA, the CDR3 is TGTGCCAGCAGCACTCCGAACACCGGGGAGCTGTTTTTT. Protein product: CASSTPNTGELFF.

The chain joins TRBV4-2 to TRBJ1-3, with D hard to call. The CDR3 length is 16 residues. Germline CDR1 reads LGHNA; CDR2 reads YNFKEQ. V dropped 0 bases and J dropped 0 bases, with 9 bases sitting between them. The CDR3 nucleotides are TGTGCCAGCAGCCAAGATTCTACAGTCTCTGGAAACACCATATATTTT. It translates to CASSQDSTVSGNTIYF.

The genes are TRBV2 and TRBJ1-1, with TRBD1 as a possible D gene (6 bases). The CDR3 sequence is 14 residues long. Per germline, CDR1 SNHLY and CDR2 FYNNEI. V was cut by 3 bases and J by 9 bases, with 17 bases left in between. The CDR3 DNA is TGTGCCAGCAGTGAGGCAGGGGCGGTCCATCAAGCTTTCTTT. Protein sequence: CASSEAGAVHQAFF.

The chain employs TRBV11-3 and TRBJ2-7; a weak D match, TRBD2 (5 bases). Germline CDR1 and CDR2: SGHNT and YENEEA. Trimming took 2 bases from V and 3 from J, leaving 11 bases between them. The CDR3 is made up of 14 amino acids. The CDR3 nucleotides are TGTGCCAGCAGCTTAAGAGCGGAAAGCTACGAGCAGTACTTC. It is translated as CASSLRAESYEQYF.

This rearrangement joins TRBV7-6 to TRBJ2-3; TRBD2 aligns across 7 bases. The V and J ends lost 5 bases and 3 bases, in that order; junction bases with no gene match: 5. CDR1 is SGHVS, CDR2 FNYEAQ, per germline. The CDR3 loop spans 14 amino acids. CDR3 residues: CASSPSGGTDTQYF. In nucleotides, the CDR3 is TGTGCCAGCAGCCCTTCCGGGGGGACAGATACGCAGTATTTT.

J is TRBJ1-1 and V is TRBV12-3 or TRBV12-4; 7 bases align to TRBD1. The V gene end was trimmed by 7 bases and the J gene end by 11 bases; junction bases not matched to a gene: 10. CDR3 length: 12 amino acids. The CDR3 bases are TGTGCCAGCAATGACGACAGGGTCGGCGCTTTCTTT. Amino acids: CASNDDRVGAFF.

The gene calls are TRBV19 and TRBJ2-6; tentative D call: TRBD1 (5 bases). The CDR3 extends over 14 amino acids. Trimming stripped 10 bases from V and 4 bases from J, with 14 bases between. The germline CDR1 and CDR2 sequences are LNHDA and SQIVND (reference sequence). The CDR3 reads CATTQGSGANVLTF. The CDR3 coding sequence is TGTGCCACTACGCAGGGATCCGGGGCCAACGTCCTGACTTTC.

This chain connects TRBV6-5 to TRBJ2-1, with D possibly matching TRBD1 (6 bases). The CDR3 has 12 residues. Trimming took 8 bases from V and 10 from J, leaving 15 bases between them. Germline CDR1 is MNHEY and CDR2 is SVGAGI. The CDR3 reads CASGKQGGEQFF. The CDR3 DNA sequence: TGTGCCAGCGGCAAACAGGGTGGCGAGCAGTTCTTC.

The chain links TRBV7-8 to TRBJ2-7, with D perhaps matching TRBD2 (6 bases). V lost 0 bases and J 0 bases, leaving 12 bases between the germline ends. The CDR3 has 16 residues. Germline V lookup: CDR1 SGHVS, CDR2 FQNEAQ. This CDR3 reads CASSLAGGPISYEQYF. The CDR3 DNA follows: TGTGCCAGCAGCTTAGCGGGAGGTCCTATCTCCTACGAGCAGTACTTC. The full variable domain, its missing parts supplied by reference TRBV7-8 and TRBJ2-7, is GAGVSQSPRYKVAKRGQDVALRCDPISGHVSLFWYQQALGQGPEFLTYFQNEAQLDKSGLPSDRFFAERPEGSVSTLKIQRTQQEDSAVYLCASSLAGGPISYEQYFGPGTRLTVT.

The chain links TRBV12-3 or TRBV12-4 to TRBJ1-5; D might be TRBD1 (5 bases). Trimming pared 3 bases from V and 7 bases from J, leaving 10 bases between. CDR3 length: 13 amino acids. The CDR3 protein is CASSLTREQPQHF. The CDR3 DNA is TGTGCCAGCAGTTTGACCAGGGAACAGCCCCAGCATTTT.

With regard to this clone: This same CDR3 is encoded by further DNA sequences in the sample. The chain joins TRBV29-1 to TRBJ1-2; 7 nucleotides match TRBD1. The CDR3 length is 13 residues. In germline, CDR1 is SQVTM, CDR2 ANQGSEA. The J segment lost 0 bases and the V segment lost 4 bases, leaving 2 bases of the junction unmatched. The CDR3 here is CSVGTGTNYGYTF. As DNA, the CDR3 is TGCAGCGTTGGGACAGGTACTAACTATGGCTACACCTTC.

This chain's CDR3 is CASSPGTGDPDNYGYTF. For the CDR3, the DNA is TGTGCCAGCAGTCCCGGGACAGGAGACCCAGATAACTATGGCTACACCTTC. This chain uses TRBV11-3 with TRBJ1-2, with 8 bases identical to TRBD1. The V gene end was trimmed by 6 bases and the J gene end by 1 base; junction bases not matched to a gene: 13. The germline V gene encodes CDR1 SGHNT and CDR2 YENEEA. The CDR3 spans 17 residues.

CDR3 loop: CASSEQGDQPQHF. In DNA, the CDR3 is TGTGCCAGCAGCGAACAGGGGGATCAGCCCCAGCATTTT. The V and J genes are TRBV9 and TRBJ1-5; 8 bases fit TRBD1. The V gene end was trimmed by 3 bases and the J gene end by 5 bases; junction bases not matched to a gene: 1. CDR1 is SGDLS and CDR2 is YYNGEE in the germline V gene. The CDR3 has 13 amino acids.

This rearrangement joins TRBV15 to TRBJ1-2; D call uncertain. The CDR3 has 13 amino acids. The germline V gene encodes CDR1 LNHNV and CDR2 YYDKDF (reference sequence). Between the trimmed V and J ends, which lost 0 bases and 2 bases, there was a span of 4 bases. The CDR3 region has the DNA TGTGCCACCAGCAGAGACGCAAACTATGGCTACACCTTC. Translated: CATSRDANYGYTF.

V is TRBV5-1 and J is TRBJ2-7; weak D call: TRBD1 (6 bases). The CDR3 consists of 13 residues. Germline-derived CDR1 and CDR2 are SGHRS and YFSETQ. Trimming removed 3 bases from V and 3 bases from J, with 10 bases in between. CDR3 region: CASSSLDSYEQYF. As DNA, the CDR3 is TGCGCCAGCAGCTCTTTGGACAGCTACGAGCAGTACTTC. The full variable domain, rest sourced from reference TRBV5-1 and TRBJ2-7, is KAGVTQTPRYLIKTRGQQVTLSCSPISGHRSVSWYQQTPGQGLQFLFEYFSETQRNKGNFPGRFSGRQFSNSRSEMNVSTLELGDSALYLCASSSLDSYEQYFGPGTRLTVT.

The rearrangement uses TRBV7-2 and TRBJ2-3; TRBD2 agrees at 9 bases. The CDR3 has 16 residues. Germline values: CDR1 SGHTA, CDR2 FQGNSA. After removal of 2 bases from V and 4 bases from J, the junction contained 7 bases not matched to a gene. The DNA for the CDR3 is TGTGCCAGCAGCTTAATGGCGGGGGGGATCCCAGATACGCAGTATTTT. Translation gives CASSLMAGGIPDTQYF.

The chain carries TRBV2 and TRBJ1-1; D gene ambiguous. The V gene lost 2 bases and the J gene lost 0 bases, with 19 bases spanning the gap. Germline V CDR1 and CDR2: SNHLY, FYNNEI. This CDR3 spans 18 amino acids. The CDR3 region is CASSEIIPRSDLNTEAFF. In DNA form, the CDR3 reads TGTGCCAGCAGTGAAATAATCCCCCGTTCGGATCTGAACACTGAAGCTTTCTTT.

This sequence joins TRBV9 and TRBJ1-4; D uncertain. Per the germline V gene, CDR1 is SGDLS and CDR2 is YYNGEE. The CDR3 is 17 amino acids. V gave up 3 bases and J gave up 2 bases, with 17 bases separating them. CDR3 residues: CASSDLRGGNTNEKLFF. Here the CDR3 DNA reads TGTGCCAGCAGCGACCTACGGGGTGGGAATACTAATGAAAAACTGTTTTTT.

The chain recombines TRBV6-5 with TRBJ2-6; D possibly matches TRBD1 or TRBD2 (5 bases each). There are 14 residues in the CDR3. Germline lookup yields CDR1 MNHEY and CDR2 SVGAGI. V lost 7 bases to trimming and J lost 3 bases, with 10 bases between them. CDR3 in DNA: TGTGCCAGCAACGGGGCGGATGGGGCCAACGTCCTGACTTTC. Translated, it gives CASNGADGANVLTF.

J is TRBJ2-1 and V is TRBV19; TRBD2 matches at 7 bases. Looked up from germline, CDR1 is LNHDA and CDR2 is SQIVND (reference sequence). The CDR3 contains 17 residues. Germline trimming cut 4 bases from V and 6 bases from J; bases unmatched to any gene: 15. The CDR3 nucleotides are TGTGCCAGTAGTAGGGTAACTAGCGCGAGTAGGATCAATGAGCAGTTCTTC. Protein sequence: CASSRVTSASRINEQFF.